This TCR beta chain is from a study of cytomegalovirus exposure and HLA in healthy donors. Overall study context: Among the approximately 400 genotyped donors, approximately 81% were placed in the Caucasian-associated ancestry cluster.

General observations from the study: Earlier analysis yielded a pattern in which most TCR beta V segments were productive about 87% or about 30% of the time.

The CDR3 runs 14 residues. V lost 4 bases and J lost 10; bases outside the gene matches: 7. From germline, CDR1 is WNHNN and CDR2 SYGVQD (reference sequence). 60 Vbeta and 13 Jbeta primers were used in PCR. Sequencing used immunoSEQ multiplex PCR; TCRdb keeps in-frame clones, though not all of them. This table lists tens of thousands of clones. A word on this clone: Its antigen remains unknown.

This TCR was sampled from a man aged 45 to 65 in good health and CMV-seronegative. The sequencing input was PBMCs. V usage is TRBV10-1 and J usage is TRBJ2-1; 10 bases map to TRBD1. The CDR3: CASSAGTGVGEQFF. For the CDR3, the DNA is TGCGCCAGCAGTGCTGGGACAGGGGTCGGAGAGCAGTTCTTC.